This paragraph reports one T cell receptor beta chain. Its target is not known. With 8 bases removed from V and 4 bases from J, the gap between germline ends came to 28 bases. The germline V gene has CDR1 SGHTA and CDR2 FQGNSA. This CDR3 spans 18 amino acids. Data came from immunoSEQ multiplex PCR; TCRdb stores just in-frame clones and leaves some out. The sample holds roughly 100,000 clones; approximately 94% are singletons and the top ten take approximately 0.91%. The sample originates from a study of cytomegalovirus exposure and HLA in healthy donors. Study observations and caveats: A classifier reportedly called cytomegalovirus status with high sensitivity and specificity. Approximately 160 TCR beta chains were listed as cytomegalovirus-associated. Most TCR sequences proved rare, with some public TCRs found in many donors. In the 120 or so validation repertoires, about 95% of cluster scores exceeded 0, per a later analysis.

The sample comprised PBMCs. This clonotype was obtained from a woman aged 18-29 years in good health and CMV-seronegative. This rearrangement joins TRBV7-2 to TRBJ2-3, with TRBD1 as a possible D gene (6 bases). The CDR3 is CASDLYTAGRRGADTQYF. The CDR3 DNA sequence: TGTGCCAGCGACCTCTACACTGCCGGGCGCAGGGGCGCAGATACGCAGTATTTT.